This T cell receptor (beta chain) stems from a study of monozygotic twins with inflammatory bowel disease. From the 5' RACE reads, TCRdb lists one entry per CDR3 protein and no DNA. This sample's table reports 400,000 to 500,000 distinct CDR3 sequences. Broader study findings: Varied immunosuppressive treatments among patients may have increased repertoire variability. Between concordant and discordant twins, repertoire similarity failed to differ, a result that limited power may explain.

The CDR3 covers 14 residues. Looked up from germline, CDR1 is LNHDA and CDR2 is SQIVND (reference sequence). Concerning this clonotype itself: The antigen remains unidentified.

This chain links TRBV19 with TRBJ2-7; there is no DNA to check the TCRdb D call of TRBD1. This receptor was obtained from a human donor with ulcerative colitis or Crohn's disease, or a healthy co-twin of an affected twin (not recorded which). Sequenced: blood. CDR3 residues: CASSRDRGQSEQYF.